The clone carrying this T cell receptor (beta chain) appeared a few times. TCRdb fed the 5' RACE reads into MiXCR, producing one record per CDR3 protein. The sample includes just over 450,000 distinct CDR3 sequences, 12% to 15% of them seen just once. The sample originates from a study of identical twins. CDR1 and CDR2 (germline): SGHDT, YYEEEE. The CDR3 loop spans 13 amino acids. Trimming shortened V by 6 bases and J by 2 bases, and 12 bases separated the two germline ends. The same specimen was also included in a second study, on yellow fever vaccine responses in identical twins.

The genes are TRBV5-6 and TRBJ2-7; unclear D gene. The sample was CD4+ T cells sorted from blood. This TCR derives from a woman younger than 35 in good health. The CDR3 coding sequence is TGTGCCAGCACCCAACAACCTGCCTACGAGCAGTACTTC. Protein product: CASTQQPAYEQYF.